The clone carrying this TCR beta chain turned up a few times. No antigen is known for it. This entry comes from a study of T cells in Graves' hyperthyroidism and ophthalmopathy. Study-wide results and limits: Blood held most thyroid clonotypes expanded above 0.001 frequency.

The CDR3 sequence is 15 residues long. J lost 3 bases, V lost 5 bases, and 11 bases had no gene match. Germline V gene data show CDR1 as DFQATT and CDR2 as SNEGSKA (reference sequence). With duration under 3 months, ophthalmopathy was active: Clinical Activity Score at least 3, NOSPECS at least 4. Diagnostic decisions used clinical symptoms, serum thyroxine and TRAb, thyroid ultrasound and orbital computed tomography. The CDR3 regions of TCR beta were amplified from RNA transcripts. Initially, a first-round RT-PCR of the TCR CDR3 employed the HTBI primer set. Each CDR3 protein gets one entry after TCRdb re-called the multiplex PCR reads with MiXCR. Of 400,000 to 500,000 distinct CDR3 sequences in the sample, about 15% were seen once.

The receptor comes from a man between 18 and 29 years old with Graves' ophthalmopathy. Sequenced input: blood. V usage is TRBV20-1 and J usage is TRBJ2-3, with TRBD1 identical over 7 bases. The CDR3 is CSAALTGLGTDTQYF. As DNA, the CDR3 is TGCAGTGCTGCCCTGACAGGGCTGGGTACAGATACGCAGTATTTT.